The T cell receptor (beta chain) under discussion was sequenced for a study of T cell responses to AZD1222 COVID-19 vaccine. Per the germline V gene, CDR1 is MNHEY and CDR2 is SMNVEV (reference sequence). With 0 bases removed from V and 5 bases from J, the gap between germline ends came to 17 bases. This CDR3 has 16 amino acids. TCRdb's table, derived via immunoSEQ multiplex PCR, lists solely in-frame clones and lacks some. The sample holds about 73,000 clones, around 88% seen once. Study findings and constraints: Epitopes outside B.1.351 and B.1.1.7 mutated regions reportedly drew nearly half of spike TCRs. The sample set comprised mostly white British donors with more females, and clonal diversity was possibly underestimated. Spike-specific TCR breadth and depth were elevated following two AZD1222 doses. Baseline antibody screening turned up just six seropositive AZD1222 recipients.

Of note for this clone: Its matching antigen is unknown.

Specimen: peripheral blood, collected on day 0 of AZD1222 vaccination. The sequence was collected from an adult in good health. This rearrangement joins TRBV27 to TRBJ2-7; D not resolved. Here the CDR3 DNA reads TGTGCCAGCAGTTTATCAAGTCCAGCAACGAGGAACGAGCAGTACTTC. It translates to CASSLSSPATRNEQYF.